Following are 30 T cell receptor beta chains from one sample sequenced in a study of CD8+CD57+ T cells in acquired aplastic anemia. CD8+CD57+ cell expansion, shown by flow cytometry, had occurred in the patients selected for sequencing. Genomic DNA templated the TCR beta VDJ and CDR3 profiling. TCRdb redid the calling of the reads with MiXCR, one entry per CDR3 protein. The profile shows 120,000 or so distinct CDR3 sequences, almost 40% of them singletons. The sequencing input was sorted CD4+, CD8+, or CD8+CD57+ T cells (not recorded which) from PBMCs. These receptors were obtained from a human donor with aplastic anemia.

This clonotype was seen a single time. The V call is TRBV2, the J call TRBJ1-2; D is possibly TRBD1 (6 bases). CDR3 length equals 14 residues. Trimming left V 6 bases short and J 5 bases short, with 16 bases between. From germline, CDR1 is SNHLY and CDR2 FYNNEI. CDR3 sequence (DNA): TGTGCCAGCAGAACAGTACAGGGTCGATATGGCTACACCTTC. This codes for CASRTVQGRYGYTF.

This clonotype was seen once. The chain uses TRBV24-1 and TRBJ1-1, with D hard to call. This CDR3 has 13 amino acids. The V gene lost 5 bases and the J gene lost 3 bases, with 9 bases spanning the gap. Germline V gene sequence: CDR1 KGHDR, CDR2 SFDVKD. DNA of the CDR3: TGTGCCACCAGTGCTTGGGCAGACACTGAAGCTTTCTTT. This translates into CATSAWADTEAFF.

The CDR3 nucleotides read TGTGCCACCAGCAGAGAAAATGCCACAGGGTCCAATGAAAAACTGTTTTTT. Translating it yields CATSRENATGSNEKLFF. The V call is TRBV15, the J call TRBJ1-4; a possible D gene is TRBD1 (6 bases). CDR3 length: 17 residues. Germline V gene lookup returns CDR1 LNHNV and CDR2 YYDKDF (reference sequence). V lost 0 bases and J lost 5, with 16 bases in between.

This chain uses TRBV6-1 with TRBJ2-5; perhaps TRBD2 as D (7 bases). V gave up 4 bases and J gave up 4 bases, with 22 bases separating them. The V gene's germline CDR1 is MNHNS and CDR2 SASEGT. This CDR3 contains 17 residues. In DNA form, the CDR3 reads TGTGCCAGCAGTGTTCTTGGACTAGAGTGGGACATAGAGACCCAGTACTTC. Protein: CASSVLGLEWDIETQYF.

Note on this clonotype: Since the CDR3 does not end with the conserved phenylalanine or tryptophan, this likely comes from a read error. The V call is TRBV24-1, the J call TRBJ2-3; possible D gene TRBD2, 5 bases. Looked up from germline, CDR1 is KGHDR and CDR2 is SFDVKD. Trimming took off 4 bases at V and 5 bases at J, with 18 bases between the two ends. The CDR3 has 16 amino acids. CDR3 DNA: TGTGCCACCAGTGACCTGAGTATTACGGGGAGAGATACGCAGTATTCT. It translates to CATSDLSITGRDTQYS.

V and J are TRBV24-1 and TRBJ2-1, with 7 positions matching TRBD2. The CDR3 sequence is 15 residues long. The J segment lost 1 base and the V segment lost 7 bases, leaving 6 bases of the junction unmatched. From germline, CDR1 is KGHDR and CDR2 SFDVKD. The CDR3 sequence is CATSNPGGSYNEQFF. CDR3 DNA: TGTGCCACCAGCAACCCGGGAGGATCCTACAATGAGCAGTTCTTC.

This clonotype showed up many times. This chain uses TRBV19 with TRBJ1-6, with a tentative D call TRBD1 (5 bases). CDR1 and CDR2 from the germline V gene are LNHDA and SQIVND (reference sequence). This CDR3 is built from 18 residues. V was pared by 2 bases and J by 8 bases, with 22 bases between. CDR3 amino acids: CASSITQVAPRGYSPLHF. CDR3 sequence (DNA): TGTGCCAGTAGTATAACCCAGGTTGCGCCCCGGGGCTATTCACCCCTCCACTTT.

The count of this clonotype is one. The chain links TRBV7-9 to TRBJ1-1; D gene uncertain. The CDR3 is 14 residues long. V was clipped by 4 bases and J by 0 bases, with 9 bases between them. Germline V gene sequence: CDR1 SEHNR, CDR2 FQNEAQ (reference sequence). The DNA of the CDR3 is TGTGCCAGCAGCTCGGGCCTGATGAACACTGAAGCTTTCTTT. It encodes CASSSGLMNTEAFF.

This chain joins TRBV19 and TRBJ2-7, with D unclear. This CDR3 comprises 15 residues. The germline V gene has CDR1 LNHDA and CDR2 SQIVND (reference sequence). V was shortened by 5 bases and J by 3 bases, with 17 bases between the two germline ends. This CDR3 is CASSAYSGPSYEQYF. The CDR3 nucleotides read TGTGCCAGTAGTGCGTACAGTGGACCGAGCTACGAGCAGTACTTC.

Notes on this clonotype: A junction boundary mismatches the germline segment, possibly from a read error. The chain uses TRBV7-3 and TRBJ2-7; 9 bases map to TRBD1. The germline V gene has CDR1 SGHTA and CDR2 FQGTGA. CDR3 size: 17 residues. CDR3 protein: CASSLTGTGYYSYEQYF. Here the CDR3 DNA reads TGTGCCAGCAGTTTAACCGGGACAGGGTATTACTCCTACGAGCAGTACTTC.

This clonotype was observed many times. The chain couples TRBV7-8 to TRBJ2-6; D is perhaps TRBD1 or TRBD2 (5 bases each). Between the trimmed V and J ends, which lost 0 bases and 0 bases, there was a span of 9 bases. Germline assignment: CDR1 SGHVS and CDR2 FQNEAQ. The CDR3 is 17 amino acids. CDR3 in amino acids: CASSLAGVPSGANVLTF. The CDR3 DNA reads TGTGCCAGCAGCTTAGCGGGGGTTCCCTCTGGGGCCAACGTCCTGACTTTC.

Ten or more counts support this clonotype. V is TRBV19 and J is TRBJ1-5; D remains ambiguous. CDR1 and CDR2 (germline): LNHDA, SQIVND (reference sequence). The V end lost 10 bases, the J end lost 0 bases, and 16 bases lay between the germline ends. This CDR3 is built from 15 residues. The CDR3 here is CATKSLGYSNQPQHF. The CDR3 DNA reads TGTGCCACCAAGTCACTGGGGTATAGCAATCAGCCCCAGCATTTT.

This clonotype was seen more than once but under ten times. This chain joins TRBV4-1 and TRBJ1-2; possible D gene TRBD1, 6 bases. Trimming took off 4 bases at V and 2 bases at J, with 20 bases between the two ends. The CDR3 length is 17 residues. Germline values: CDR1 MGHRA, CDR2 YSYEKL. CDR3 residues: CASSPTTGETLNYGYTF. The CDR3 DNA reads TGCGCCAGCAGCCCTACGACAGGAGAAACCTTAAACTATGGCTACACCTTC.

This sequence joins TRBV9 and TRBJ2-1; 9 bases fit TRBD1. The CDR3 covers 15 residues. Trimming removed 4 bases from V and 8 bases from J; junction bases left unmatched: 10. CDR1 is SGDLS, CDR2 YYNGEE, per germline. The CDR3 is CASSTRTGDRDEQFF. In nucleotides, the CDR3 is TGTGCCAGCAGCACGAGGACAGGGGACCGCGATGAGCAGTTCTTC.

This chain joins TRBV20-1 and TRBJ1-5; D remains ambiguous. The V gene lost 3 bases and the J gene lost 2 bases, with 11 bases spanning the gap. CDR3 length equals 14 residues. Germline-derived CDR1 and CDR2 are DFQATT and SNEGSKA (reference sequence). CDR3 sequence reads: CSARPARGNQPQHF. DNA of the CDR3: TGCAGTGCTAGGCCAGCGAGGGGCAATCAGCCCCAGCATTTT.

The sample holds many counts of this clonotype. The chain carries TRBV2 and TRBJ2-7, with D tentatively TRBD2 (5 bases). Germline CDR1 is SNHLY and CDR2 is FYNNEI. This CDR3 spans 15 amino acids. The V gene lost 7 bases and the J gene lost 6 bases, with 22 bases spanning the gap. CDR3 bases: TGTGCCAGCATAAGAACTAGGGAGACTAAGCGCGAGCAGTACTTC. This codes for CASIRTRETKREQYF.

At least ten counts were recorded for this clonotype. V gene TRBV29-1 combines with J gene TRBJ1-2; 8 bases align to TRBD1. Trimming cost V 1 base and J 6 bases; bases outside gene matches: 7. The CDR3 runs to 14 residues. Germline V gene data show CDR1 as SQVTM and CDR2 as ANQGSEA. The CDR3 protein is CSVEVGRGRDGYTF. The CDR3 bases are TGCAGCGTTGAAGTCGGCAGGGGGCGGGATGGCTACACCTTC.

This clonotype was detected a few times. The chain recombines TRBV3-1 with TRBJ2-2; D is unresolved. The germline CDR1 and CDR2 sequences are LGHDT and YNNKEL (reference sequence). Trimming pared 5 bases from V and 8 bases from J, leaving 12 bases between. The CDR3 extends over 13 amino acids. CDR3 coding DNA: TGTGCCAGCAGCGTAATAAGGGCGGGGGAGCTGTTTTTT. Translated, it gives CASSVIRAGELFF.

This clonotype turned up a few times. The chain recombines TRBV11-2 with TRBJ2-1; D uncertain. This CDR3 spans 15 amino acids. V dropped 0 bases and J dropped 4 bases, with 10 bases sitting between them. Germline lookup yields CDR1 SGHAT and CDR2 FQNNGV. DNA of the CDR3: TGTGCCAGCAGCTTAGATCGGGTCCGATACAATGAGCAGTTCTTC. Protein product: CASSLDRVRYNEQFF.

This clonotype was picked up many times. This chain joins TRBV7-7 and TRBJ2-3, with TRBD2 matching 12 bases. CDR1 is SSHAT and CDR2 is FNYEAQ in the germline V gene (reference sequence). Trimming removed 2 bases from V and 9 bases from J; junction bases left unmatched: 3. The CDR3 consists of 14 residues. The CDR3 protein is CASSLNLAGGTQYF. CDR3 nucleotide sequence: TGTGCCAGCAGCTTAAACCTAGCGGGGGGGACGCAGTATTTT.

The V and J genes are TRBV25-1 and TRBJ2-3; possibly TRBD2 for D (7 bases). Germline CDR1 MGHDK, CDR2 SYGVNS. CDR3 length: 14 residues. V was cut by 6 bases and J by 4 bases, with 14 bases left in between. CDR3 DNA sequence: TGTGCCAGCAGCGGATTAGGGGGGGCAGATACGCAGTATTTT. Translated: CASSGLGGADTQYF.

The chain joins TRBV5-5 to TRBJ1-6, with 9 bases aligning to TRBD1. V trimming: 4 bases; J trimming: 7 bases; junction bases outside the gene matches: 6. Per germline, CDR1 SGHKS and CDR2 YYEKEE (reference sequence). The CDR3 is made up of 15 amino acids. The DNA for the CDR3 is TGTGCCAGCAGCATAGGGACAGGGAACAATTCACCCCTCCACTTT. Its translation: CASSIGTGNNSPLHF.

V usage is TRBV11-1 and J usage is TRBJ2-7; TRBD2 agrees at 13 bases. TRBJ2-5 matches the DNA end more closely, so the J call is doubtful. From germline, CDR1 is SGHAT and CDR2 FQDESV (reference sequence). The CDR3 is 17 amino acids. DNA for the CDR3: TGTGCCAGCAGCCCGGCCGGGACTAGCGGGGTTGTGGAGACCCAGTACTTC. It yields the protein CASSPAGTSGVVETQYF.

The chain combines TRBV4-1 with TRBJ1-2; 8 bases align to TRBD1. The CDR3 totals 14 residues. CDR1 is MGHRA and CDR2 is YSYEKL in the germline V gene. Trimming removed 0 bases from V and 10 bases from J; junction bases left unmatched: 7. The CDR3 loop is CASSQDGQGRAYTF. CDR3 nucleotides: TGCGCCAGCAGCCAAGATGGACAGGGTAGGGCCTACACCTTC.

This clonotype has only a few counts. The chain uses TRBV6-1 and TRBJ2-1; D call uncertain. The CDR3 has 18 amino acids. Trimming left V 8 bases short and J 0 bases short, with 23 bases between. Germline V gene data show CDR1 as MNHNS and CDR2 as SASEGT. CDR3 coding DNA: TGTGCCAGCCAACCCACAATGTGGGGATCAATCTCCTACAATGAGCAGTTCTTC. It translates to CASQPTMWGSISYNEQFF.

The table lists this clonotype with many counts. The chain combines TRBV15 with TRBJ2-3; D is undetermined. V lost 0 bases and J 0 bases, leaving 4 bases between the germline ends. Germline CDR1 reads LNHNV; CDR2 reads YYDKDF (reference sequence). The CDR3 consists of 14 residues. This chain's CDR3 is CATSRDFSTDTQYF. The CDR3 coding sequence is TGTGCCACCAGCAGAGATTTTAGCACAGATACGCAGTATTTT.

The V gene is TRBV7-8, the J gene TRBJ1-2; 7 bases match TRBD1. Germline CDR1 and CDR2: SGHVS and FQNEAQ. The CDR3 is 14 amino acids. V trimming: 1 base; J trimming: 4 bases; junction bases outside the gene matches: 3. Written as DNA, the CDR3 is TGTGCCAGCAGCTTAGGATCAGGGGGCTATGGCTACACCTTC. The encoded protein is CASSLGSGGYGYTF.

This clonotype was detected ten times or more. V and J are TRBV5-1 and TRBJ2-3; TRBD2 is a possible D gene (7 bases). Per germline, CDR1 SGHRS and CDR2 YFSETQ. CDR3 size: 16 residues. Trimming cost V 5 bases and J 4 bases, with 20 bases left between them. CDR3 bases: TGCGCCAGCAGGTCTGGGGGGGCCTCTTGGGCAGATACGCAGTATTTT. This codes for CASRSGGASWADTQYF.

V is TRBV19 and J is TRBJ2-7, with D perhaps matching TRBD1 or TRBD2 (5 bases each). Germline CDR1 LNHDA, CDR2 SQIVND (reference sequence). CDR3 length: 13 amino acids. Trimming removed 4 bases at V and 2 bases at J, with 9 bases between. The CDR3 region is CASSRGPAYEQYV. The CDR3 nucleotides read TGTGCCAGTAGTAGGGGACCCGCCTACGAGCAGTACGTC.

A few counts support this clonotype. The V gene is TRBV20-1, the J gene TRBJ2-7, with 9 positions matching TRBD2. CDR1 is DFQATT and CDR2 is SNEGSKA in the germline V gene (reference sequence). CDR3 length: 16 residues. The V and J ends lost 1 base and 7 bases, in that order; junction bases with no gene match: 14. CDR3 sequence (DNA): TGCAGTGCTAGAGGTCTAGCGGGGACGGATAATGAGGAGCAGTACTTC. It yields the protein CSARGLAGTDNEEQYF.